This record concerns one T cell receptor beta chain sequence. Antigen unknown. The data originate from a study of cytomegalovirus exposure and HLA in healthy donors. PCR primers comprised 60 Vbeta and 13 Jbeta primers. Data came from immunoSEQ multiplex PCR; TCRdb stores just in-frame clones and leaves some out. The sample holds under 200,000 clones, roughly 70% seen once. Trimming removed 4 bases from V and 5 bases from J; junction bases left unmatched: 6. CDR3 length: 14 amino acids. Germline V gives CDR1 SGHRS, CDR2 YFSETQ. Findings and caveats of the study: Earlier results showed most TCR beta V segments being productive about 87% or about 30% of the time.

The chain employs TRBV5-1 and TRBJ1-1; 9 nucleotides agree with TRBD1. This sequence was found in a girl aged 5-17 years in good health and CMV-seronegative. The sequencing input was PBMCs. The CDR3 loop is CASSTGQGYTEAFF. The DNA for the CDR3 is TGCGCCAGCAGCACAGGACAGGGGTATACTGAAGCTTTCTTT.